These 4 T cell receptor beta chains originate from one sample sequenced in a study of STAT5B mutations in CD4+ large granular lymphocyte leukemia (dated 2022 in TCRdb). Library generation was performed with the immunoSEQ multiplex PCR assay. The source is immuneACCESS, and TCRdb retained only in-frame sequences with V and J called. Part of the clones is not carried over; for the studies checked, unresolved V genes explain less than half of this, and the remainder is unexplained. Present in this sample are under 35,000 clones, around 80% of which were seen just once. Roughly 2.2% of the sample is taken by the ten largest. The source material was CD4+ T cells from blood buffy coats. Every receptor here comes from a human donor in good health.

CDR3 sequence reads: CASYPGPQNTEAFF. The CDR3 nucleotides read TGTGCCAGTTACCCAGGGCCACAGAACACTGAAGCTTTCTTT. The chain uses TRBV19 and TRBJ1-1; D possibly corresponds to TRBD1 (5 bases). The CDR3 length is 14 residues. Deletions cut 8 bases from V and 1 base from J, with 14 bases between. Per germline, CDR1 LNHDA and CDR2 SQIVND (reference sequence).

The rearrangement joins TRBV25-1 to TRBJ1-1; 7 bases agree with TRBD1. The trim removed 8 bases at V and 0 bases at J, leaving 6 bases unmatched. CDR1 is MGHDK and CDR2 is SYGVNS in the germline V gene. This CDR3 contains 14 residues. CDR3 bases: TGTGCCAGCCATGGGACAGAGATGAACACTGAAGCTTTCTTT. Its protein product is CASHGTEMNTEAFF.

The genes are TRBV11-3 and TRBJ2-2, with TRBD1 matching over 8 bases. Germline CDR1 reads SGHNT; CDR2 reads YENEEA. After removal of 4 bases from V and 2 bases from J, the junction contained 3 bases not matched to a gene. This CDR3 spans 15 amino acids. The CDR3 protein is CASSSGQANTGELFF. The CDR3 DNA sequence: TGTGCCAGCAGCTCGGGACAGGCAAACACCGGGGAGCTGTTTTTT.

The chain carries TRBV7-8 and TRBJ2-7; 11 bases map to TRBD2. V was pared by 4 bases and J by 7 bases, with 12 bases of the junction left unmatched. Germline CDR1 reads SGHVS; CDR2 reads FQNEAQ. This CDR3 has 16 residues. Here the CDR3 DNA reads TGTGCCAGCAGCTCCAGAACTAGCGGGGGCCTGAAGGAGCAGTACTTC. Protein sequence: CASSSRTSGGLKEQYF.